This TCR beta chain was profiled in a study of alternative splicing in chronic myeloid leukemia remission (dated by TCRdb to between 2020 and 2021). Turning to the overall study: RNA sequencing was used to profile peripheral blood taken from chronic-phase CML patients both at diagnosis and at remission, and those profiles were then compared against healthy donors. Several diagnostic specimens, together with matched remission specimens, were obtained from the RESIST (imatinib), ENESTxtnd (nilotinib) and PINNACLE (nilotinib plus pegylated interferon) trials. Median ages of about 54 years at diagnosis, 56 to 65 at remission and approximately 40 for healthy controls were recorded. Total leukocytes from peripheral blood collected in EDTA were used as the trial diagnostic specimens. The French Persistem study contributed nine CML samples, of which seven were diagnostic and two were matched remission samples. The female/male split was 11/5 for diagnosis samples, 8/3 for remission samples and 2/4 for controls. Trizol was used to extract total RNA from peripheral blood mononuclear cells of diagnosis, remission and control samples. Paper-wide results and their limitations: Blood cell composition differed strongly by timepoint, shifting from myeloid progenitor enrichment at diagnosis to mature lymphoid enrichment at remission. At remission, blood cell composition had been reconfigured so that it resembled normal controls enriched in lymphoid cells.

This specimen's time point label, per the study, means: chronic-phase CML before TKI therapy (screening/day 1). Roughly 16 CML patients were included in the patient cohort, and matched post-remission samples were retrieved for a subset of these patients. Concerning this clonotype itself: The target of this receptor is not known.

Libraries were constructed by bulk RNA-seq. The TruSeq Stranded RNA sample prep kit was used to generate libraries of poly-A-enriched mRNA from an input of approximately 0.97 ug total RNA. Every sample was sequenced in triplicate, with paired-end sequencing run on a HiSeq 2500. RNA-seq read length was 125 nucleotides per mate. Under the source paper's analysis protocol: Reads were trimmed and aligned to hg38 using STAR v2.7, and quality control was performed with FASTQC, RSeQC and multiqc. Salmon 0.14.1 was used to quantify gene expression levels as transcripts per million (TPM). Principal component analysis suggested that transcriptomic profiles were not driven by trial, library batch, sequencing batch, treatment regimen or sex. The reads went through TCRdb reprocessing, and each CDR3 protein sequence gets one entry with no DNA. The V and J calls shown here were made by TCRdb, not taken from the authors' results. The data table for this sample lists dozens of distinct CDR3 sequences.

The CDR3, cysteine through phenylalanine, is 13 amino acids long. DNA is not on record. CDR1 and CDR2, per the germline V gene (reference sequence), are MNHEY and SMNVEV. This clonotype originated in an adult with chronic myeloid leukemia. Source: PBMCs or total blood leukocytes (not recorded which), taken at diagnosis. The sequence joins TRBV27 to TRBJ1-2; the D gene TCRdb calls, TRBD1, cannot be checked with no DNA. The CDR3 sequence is CASIPTGGSGYTF.